This T cell receptor beta chain stems from a study of STAT5B mutations in CD4+ large granular lymphocyte leukemia. Study-level results: CD4-sorted patient repertoires seemed more clonal than healthy CD4+ repertoires. Data were not HLA-matched across samples.

The assay was immunoSEQ multiplex PCR, and TCRdb's table has in-frame clones only and misses some. The sample carries 20,000 to 25,000 clones, approximately 75% recorded once. V lost 0 bases and J lost 0; bases outside the gene matches: 3. The CDR3 covers 16 residues. Germline loops: CDR1 SGHRS, CDR2 YFSETQ. Comment on this clone: Its antigen remains unidentified.

This receptor was taken from a human donor in good health. The gene calls are TRBV5-1 and TRBJ2-3; 8 bases match TRBD2. Material for sequencing was CD4+ T cells from blood buffy coats. The CDR3 sequence is CASSLGVAGSTDTQYF. CDR3 in DNA: TGCGCCAGCAGCTTGGGAGTAGCGGGGAGCACAGATACGCAGTATTTT.